This paragraph reports one TCR beta chain. Its matching antigen is unknown. The data derive from a study of cytomegalovirus exposure and HLA in healthy donors. PCR employed 60 Vbeta and 13 Jbeta primers. Here immunoSEQ multiplex PCR was the method, and the copy in TCRdb shows in-frame clones only, minus some. The table lists 150,000 to 200,000 clones, over 70% of them singletons, with 3.8% in the top ten. This CDR3 spans 14 amino acids. The germline V gene encodes CDR1 MNHEY and CDR2 SMNVEV (reference sequence). V lost 2 bases to trimming and J lost 6 bases; unmatched junction nucleotides: 3. Points from the study as a whole: Immune exposure was documented only through CMV serostatus. In a later analysis, donors in an Asian-associated ancestry cluster reportedly had fewer N-insertions in productive TCRs than the cohort mean. Later analysis identified several of the most significant clusters that appeared linked to common viral pathogens. The productive fraction for most TCR beta V segments was about 90% or about 30% in an earlier analysis.

The specimen was PBMCs. The chain couples TRBV27 to TRBJ1-5; TRBD1 matches at 8 bases. The receptor was derived from a man over 45 in good health and CMV-seronegative. The CDR3 region is CASSLGQGIQPQHF. DNA for the CDR3: TGTGCCAGCAGTTTAGGACAGGGAATTCAGCCCCAGCATTTT.